This passage covers 30 T cell receptor beta chains from one sample sequenced in a study of shared clonotypes between healthy human individuals. TCRdb keeps only in-frame clones here, not all; method: immunoSEQ multiplex PCR. The table shows 2.3 million or so clones, with over 90% occurring only once. Sequencing input: naive CD4+ T cells from PBMCs. Subset meaning: CD45RA+ positively selected. These receptors came from a man in his late teens or twenties in good health. Some clones in this sample may be carry-over from other donors' samples.

The chain uses TRBV29-1 and TRBJ2-3; the D gene could be TRBD1 or TRBD2 (5 bases each). Trimming took 6 bases from V and 1 from J, leaving 14 bases between them. In germline, CDR1 is SQVTM, CDR2 ANQGSEA. CDR3 length equals 14 residues. This CDR3 reads CSVGRRDRTDTQYF. The CDR3 DNA follows: TGCAGCGTCGGCCGCCGGGACCGCACAGATACGCAGTATTTT.

Regarding this clone: This same CDR3 is encoded by further DNA sequences in the sample. V usage is TRBV18 and J usage is TRBJ2-2; no definite D call. Looked up from germline, CDR1 is KGHSH and CDR2 is LQKENI. V dropped 1 base and J dropped 0 bases, with 3 bases sitting between them. The CDR3 consists of 14 residues. CDR3 region: CASSPRSNTGELFF. The CDR3 coding sequence is TGTGCCAGCTCACCACGATCGAACACCGGGGAGCTGTTTTTT.

The rearrangement links TRBV6-5 to TRBJ2-7, with 9 bases matching TRBD1. Germline V CDR1 and CDR2: MNHEY, SVGAGI. V was pared by 0 bases and J by 6 bases, with 3 bases of the junction left unmatched. This CDR3 region has 14 residues. CDR3: CASSYSETGGEQYF. The CDR3 bases are TGTGCCAGCAGTTACTCCGAGACAGGGGGCGAGCAGTACTTC.

This CDR3 is CASSFPGLEGEQFF. CDR3 coding DNA: TGCGCCAGCAGCTTCCCGGGACTAGAGGGTGAGCAGTTCTTC. This chain connects TRBV5-1 to TRBJ2-1; 8 bases map to TRBD2. The CDR3 has 14 amino acids. J lost 9 bases, V lost 2 bases, and 7 bases had no gene match. Germline assignment: CDR1 SGHRS and CDR2 YFSETQ. Full variable domain (remainder filled in from reference TRBV5-1 and TRBJ2-1): KAGVTQTPRYLIKTRGQQVTLSCSPISGHRSVSWYQQTPGQGLQFLFEYFSETQRNKGNFPGRFSGRQFSNSRSEMNVSTLELGDSALYLCASSFPGLEGEQFFGPGTRLTVL.

A few counts support this clone. This chain uses TRBV6-5 with TRBJ2-7, with 8 positions matching TRBD2. CDR3 size: 15 residues. Germline CDR1 MNHEY, CDR2 SVGAGI. J was trimmed by 2 bases and V by 4 bases; bases with no gene match: 7. The DNA of the CDR3 is TGTGCCAGCAGTTTCCTCGGACTAGCCCCCTACGAGCAGTACTTC. Residues: CASSFLGLAPYEQYF.

This chain connects TRBV2 to TRBJ2-5; D call uncertain. Germline V gene data show CDR1 as SNHLY and CDR2 as FYNNEI. V gave up 1 base and J gave up 5 bases, with 11 bases separating them. The CDR3 spans 14 residues. CDR3 DNA sequence: TGTGCCAGCAGTGAAGTGGTAGGCTTCGAGACCCAGTACTTC. It encodes CASSEVVGFETQYF.

A word on this clone: Within the sample, other DNA sequences also encode this same CDR3. The chain has TRBV28 and TRBJ2-6; the D gene is possibly TRBD2 (6 bases). The V end lost 6 bases, the J end lost 4 bases, and 13 bases lay between the germline ends. Per the germline V gene, CDR1 is MDHEN and CDR2 is SYDVKM. This CDR3 region has 15 residues. Here the CDR3 reads CASSPGGTGANVLTF. The DNA for the CDR3 is TGTGCCAGCAGCCCCGGGGGAACAGGGGCCAACGTCCTGACTTTC. Using reference TRBV28 and TRBJ2-6 for the parts outside the CDR3, the full variable domain is DVKVTQSSRYLVKRTGEKVFLECVQDMDHENMFWYRQDPGLGLRLIYFSYDVKMKEKGDIPEGYSVSREKKERFSLILESASTNQTSMYLCASSPGGTGANVLTFGAGSRLTVL.

The chain carries TRBV6-6 and TRBJ1-1, with a tentative D call TRBD1 (6 bases). V was cut by 2 bases and J by 3 bases, with 10 bases left in between. Germline-derived CDR1 and CDR2 are MNHNY and SVGAGI (reference sequence). The CDR3 has 14 residues. The CDR3 DNA follows: TGTGCCAGCAGTTACGGGGACACCTACACTGAAGCTTTCTTT. This encodes CASSYGDTYTEAFF.

This chain connects TRBV4-1 to TRBJ2-2, with 7 bases matching TRBD1. V trimming: 0 bases; J trimming: 1 base; junction bases outside the gene matches: 8. The length of the CDR3 is 18 residues. The germline gives CDR1 MGHRA, CDR2 YSYEKL. The CDR3 loop reads CASSQERLRGRNTGELFF. The CDR3 coding sequence is TGCGCCAGCAGCCAAGAGCGCCTAAGGGGGCGGAACACCGGGGAGCTGTTTTTT.

In regard to this clone: Different DNA sequences within this sample yield the same CDR3. This chain's CDR3 is CASSPGNQPQHF. CDR3 in DNA: TGTGCCAGCTCACCAGGCAATCAGCCCCAGCATTTT. V usage is TRBV18 and J usage is TRBJ1-5; D gene ambiguous. Between the trimmed V and J ends, which lost 2 bases and 2 bases, there was a span of 1 base. Germline loops: CDR1 KGHSH, CDR2 LQKENI. The CDR3 consists of 12 residues.

The chain uses TRBV14 and TRBJ2-7; possibly TRBD2 for D (6 bases). Germline V gene lookup returns CDR1 SGHDN and CDR2 FVKESK. Trimming left V 3 bases short and J 4 bases short, with 10 bases between. This CDR3 is built from 13 residues. In DNA, the CDR3 is TGTGCCAGCAGCCAGCAGGCGGGGTACGAGCAGTACTTC. Translated: CASSQQAGYEQYF.

The chain carries TRBV10-1 and TRBJ1-4, with 7 bases aligning to TRBD1. Losses at the gene ends were 7 bases for V and 7 bases for J; bases not matched to a gene: 3. The CDR3 is made up of 12 amino acids. Germline loops: CDR1 WNHNN, CDR2 SYGVQD (reference sequence). This chain's CDR3 is CASMSGGEKLFF. The CDR3 DNA follows: TGCGCCAGCATGTCAGGGGGTGAAAAACTGTTTTTT.

The chain employs TRBV2 and TRBJ2-3, with D hard to call. This CDR3 comprises 13 residues. The germline CDR1 and CDR2 sequences are SNHLY and FYNNEI. The ends were cut back, 6 bases at V and 3 bases at J, with 10 bases in the middle. The CDR3: CASSEDLTDTQYF. The CDR3 DNA follows: TGTGCCAGCAGCGAGGACCTGACAGATACGCAGTATTTT.

The V and J genes are TRBV9 and TRBJ2-2, with D perhaps matching TRBD2 (5 bases). Germline V CDR1 and CDR2: SGDLS, YYNGEE. Trimming took 4 bases from V and 4 from J, leaving 17 bases between them. This CDR3 spans 16 amino acids. The CDR3, as DNA: TGTGCCAGCAGCCAAGCACCAGCGGAGAGCACCGGGGAGCTGTTTTTT. Amino acids: CASSQAPAESTGELFF.

As regards this clone: This specimen includes other DNA sequences encoding the same CDR3. The chain uses TRBV5-4 and TRBJ2-2, with D possibly matching TRBD1 (5 bases). In germline, CDR1 is SGHNT, CDR2 YYREEE (reference sequence). This CDR3 spans 15 amino acids. Trimming removed 1 base from V and 1 base from J, with 8 bases in between. The CDR3 nucleotides are TGTGCCAGCAGCTTGCAGGGCCTGAACACCGGGGAGCTGTTTTTT. It codes for CASSLQGLNTGELFF.

This chain connects TRBV5-4 to TRBJ2-7; D is unresolved. Trimming shortened V by 4 bases and J by 0 bases, and 11 bases separated the two germline ends. The CDR3 runs 14 residues. CDR1 SGHNT and CDR2 YYREEE come from the germline V gene (reference sequence). The CDR3 region has the DNA TGTGCCAGCAGCCTTAAGGACGGCTCCTACGAGCAGTACTTC. It specifies CASSLKDGSYEQYF.

The gene calls are TRBV18 and TRBJ2-4; 7 positions match TRBD1. V lost 2 bases, J lost 0 bases, and 7 bases stayed unmatched. Germline loops: CDR1 KGHSH, CDR2 LQKENI. This CDR3 contains 17 residues. The CDR3, as DNA: TGTGCCAGCTCACCATCTTGGCAGGGGGAAGCCAAAAACATTCAGTACTTC. Translation: CASSPSWQGEAKNIQYF. The complete variable domain, with remaining parts taken from reference TRBV18 and TRBJ2-4, reads NAGVMQNPRHLVRRRGQEARLRCSPMKGHSHVYWYRQLPEEGLKFMVYLQKENIIDESGMPKERFSAEFPKEGPSILRIQQVVRGDSAAYFCASSPSWQGEAKNIQYFGAGTRLSVL.

This chain uses TRBV11-2 with TRBJ1-6; D is ambiguous. The germline V gene has CDR1 SGHAT and CDR2 FQNNGV. The CDR3 loop spans 12 amino acids. V was pared by 6 bases and J by 9 bases, with 9 bases between. Here the CDR3 reads CASSPGPSPLHF. As DNA, the CDR3 is TGTGCCAGCAGTCCGGGTCCTTCACCCCTCCACTTT.

This clone occurred once. Other DNA sequences of this sample code for an identical CDR3. This sequence joins TRBV7-2 and TRBJ2-3; D unresolved. V was trimmed by 3 bases and J by 3 bases, leaving 7 bases between them. Germline V gene data show CDR1 as SGHTA and CDR2 as FQGNSA. This CDR3 contains 13 residues. The CDR3 region is CASSLGRTDTQYF. CDR3 DNA: TGTGCCAGCAGCTTGGGCCGTACAGATACGCAGTATTTT.

V and J are TRBV7-9 and TRBJ1-2, with D hard to call. The germline V and J ends were trimmed by 1 base and 4 bases, with 13 bases remaining between them. The length of the CDR3 is 15 residues. Per germline, CDR1 SEHNR and CDR2 FQNEAQ (reference sequence). DNA for the CDR3: TGTGCCAGCAGCTTAGGAGCCGGACCGTTCTATGGCTACACCTTC. Its protein product is CASSLGAGPFYGYTF.

There are a few counts of this clone. The same CDR3 can be traced to other DNA sequences in this sample. The chain combines TRBV11-2 with TRBJ1-2; D possibly corresponds to TRBD1 (5 bases). The length of the CDR3 is 13 residues. CDR1 SGHAT and CDR2 FQNNGV come from the germline V gene. Trimming shortened V by 5 bases and J by 2 bases, and 9 bases separated the two germline ends. CDR3: CASSLDRNYGYTF. The CDR3 coding sequence is TGTGCCAGCAGCCTCGACAGAAACTATGGCTACACCTTC.

V gene TRBV28 combines with J gene TRBJ2-2; D is unclear. Trimming took off 6 bases at V and 7 bases at J, with 9 bases between the two ends. Germline CDR1 MDHEN, CDR2 SYDVKM. This CDR3 has 12 residues. The CDR3 sequence is CASSNPGGELFF. CDR3 in DNA: TGTGCCAGCAGCAACCCAGGCGGGGAGCTGTTTTTT.

The chain combines TRBV15 with TRBJ2-7, with TRBD2 identical over 16 bases. V lost 5 bases and J lost 6; bases outside the gene matches: 4. CDR1 LNHNV and CDR2 YYDKDF come from the germline V gene (reference sequence). The CDR3 extends over 15 amino acids. This CDR3 reads CATSGGTSGRGEQYF. The CDR3 DNA reads as TGTGCCACCAGCGGGGGGACTAGCGGGAGGGGCGAGCAGTACTTC.

The V and J genes are TRBV9 and TRBJ1-1; 8 nucleotides align to TRBD1. The V segment lost 3 bases and the J segment 1 base; nucleotides outside the gene matches: 5. Germline values: CDR1 SGDLS, CDR2 YYNGEE. The CDR3 runs 15 residues. CDR3 in DNA: TGTGCCAGCAGCGCACGGACAGGGAAGAACACTGAAGCTTTCTTT. Its protein product is CASSARTGKNTEAFF.

In nucleotides, the CDR3 is TGTGCCAGCAGCACCAGGGACGGGGAGCTGTTTTTT. It codes for CASSTRDGELFF. This rearrangement joins TRBV7-6 to TRBJ2-2, with D tentatively TRBD1 (5 bases). CDR3 length equals 12 residues. Germline CDR1 SGHVS, CDR2 FNYEAQ. The V end lost 5 bases, the J end lost 7 bases, and 8 bases lay between the germline ends.

Concerning this clone: The sample holds other DNA sequences that translate to the same CDR3. The V call is TRBV6-5, the J call TRBJ2-7; 10 bases are shared with TRBD2. Trimming took 1 base from V and 4 from J; bases not matched to a gene: 4. The CDR3 covers 15 residues. Germline CDR1 reads MNHEY; CDR2 reads SVGAGI. As DNA, the CDR3 is TGTGCCAGCAGTTACTTAGCGGGAGGCTCGTACGAGCAGTACTTC. It encodes CASSYLAGGSYEQYF.

The genes are TRBV2 and TRBJ2-2, with 8 bases matching TRBD1. The CDR3 spans 15 residues. V was clipped by 8 bases and J by 3 bases; unmatched bases: 8. The V gene's germline CDR1 is SNHLY and CDR2 FYNNEI. The CDR3 protein is CASRRDRPDTGELFF. As DNA, the CDR3 is TGTGCCAGCCGGCGGGACAGGCCCGACACCGGGGAGCTGTTTTTT.

The V and J genes are TRBV6-1 and TRBJ2-3, with 9 bases fitting TRBD1. Losses at the gene ends were 6 bases for V and 1 base for J; bases not matched to a gene: 5. The CDR3 loop spans 15 amino acids. The germline CDR1 and CDR2 sequences are MNHNS and SASEGT. The CDR3 nucleotides read TGTGCCAGCAGAACAGGGGGCGCGCGCACAGATACGCAGTATTTT. Its protein product is CASRTGGARTDTQYF.

The chain combines TRBV5-1 with TRBJ2-3; 7 bases agree with TRBD2. The ends lost 5 bases at V and 0 bases at J; junction bases unmatched: 12. Germline V gene lookup returns CDR1 SGHRS and CDR2 YFSETQ. The CDR3 consists of 17 residues. CDR3 protein: CASSLLASGTSTDTQYF. CDR3 DNA sequence: TGCGCCAGCAGTCTCCTCGCTAGCGGAACTAGCACAGATACGCAGTATTTT.

This chain uses TRBV5-1 with TRBJ1-2; 9 positions agree with TRBD1. The J segment lost 2 bases and the V segment lost 4 bases, leaving 9 bases of the junction unmatched. This CDR3 contains 16 residues. Looked up from germline, CDR1 is SGHRS and CDR2 is YFSETQ. The CDR3 reads CASSESATGGNYGYTF. CDR3 DNA sequence: TGCGCCAGCAGCGAAAGCGCTACAGGGGGCAACTATGGCTACACCTTC.